This entry features one T cell receptor (beta chain) sequence. Its cognate antigen is unknown. Germline V gene lookup returns CDR1 SGDLS and CDR2 YYNGEE. The ends lost 4 bases at V and 6 bases at J; junction bases unmatched: 17. This CDR3 comprises 18 residues. The source of the sample is a study of cytomegalovirus exposure and HLA in healthy donors. General study points: Whilst most TCR sequences proved rare, a subset of public TCRs occurred across many donors. Roughly even sequencing depth across donors was the assumption behind the presence/absence analyses.

Primers for the PCR totalled 60 Vbeta and 13 Jbeta. Profiled with immunoSEQ multiplex PCR; TCRdb holds only in-frame clones, not every one. The data contain roughly 97,000 clones, approximately 80% of them singletons. The J gene is TRBJ2-3, the V gene TRBV9; 10 positions match TRBD2. The sequence was collected from a woman in her thirties or forties in good health and CMV-seronegative. The sample taken for sequencing was PBMCs. CDR3 loop: CASSPHGVLAGMGDTQYF. The DNA of the CDR3 is TGTGCCAGCAGCCCCCACGGGGTACTAGCGGGAATGGGGGATACGCAGTATTTT.